This T cell receptor (beta chain) was recovered during a study of blood T cell repertoires in COVID-19. The age range of participants was about 18 to 89 years, with residence in under 25 US areas. The study assigned cohorts using participant-reported clinical history. Authors' analysis steps: By means of reference gene primer amplification, nucleated cell counts were estimated. The assay was immunoSEQ multiplex PCR, and TCRdb's table has in-frame clones only and misses some. Clone size and V and J calls were adopted from that table, with D and trimming inferred from the DNA. The sample records 250,000 to 300,000 clones, about nine tenths being singletons. The sample holds one count of this clone. CDR1 and CDR2 (germline): MNHEY, SVGAGI. Trimming at V came to 8 bases and at J to 7 bases, leaving 13 bases not matched to a gene. The CDR3 extends over 14 amino acids.

The sample comprised PBMCs or T cells enriched from blood (not recorded which). The sequence was collected from a man younger than 35 who had recovered from COVID-19. The chain links TRBV6-5 to TRBJ2-7; 8 nucleotides match TRBD2. CDR3 bases: TGTGCCAGCGCCCTATCCGGGAGGGCCGGGGAGCAGTACTTC. It codes for CASALSGRAGEQYF.